The source of this TCR beta chain is a study of blood T cell repertoires in COVID-19. Study details: COVID-19 samples, acute and convalescent, were from the United States, Italy and Spain. T cells, B-cell-depleted T cells, or PBMCs provided the cDNA or gDNA that served as material.

The CDR3 runs 14 residues. Looked up from germline, CDR1 is MDHEN and CDR2 is SYDVKM. Trimming pared 3 bases from V and 4 bases from J, leaving 10 bases between. As handled by the study authors: Using reference gene primer amplification, nucleated cell counts were estimated. The assay was immunoSEQ multiplex PCR, and TCRdb's table has in-frame clones only and misses some. The V and J calls and clone size were taken over from that table, and D and trimming were inferred from the DNA. The table has about 59,000 clones, approximately 80% seen once. Sequenced input: peripheral blood. The chain carries TRBV28 and TRBJ1-5, with D unclear. The clonotype originates from a woman of 80 years or more with acute or convalescent COVID-19. Here the CDR3 DNA reads TGTGCCAGCAGTTTTGTCAGGAATAATCAGCCCCAGCATTTT. Its protein product is CASSFVRNNQPQHF.